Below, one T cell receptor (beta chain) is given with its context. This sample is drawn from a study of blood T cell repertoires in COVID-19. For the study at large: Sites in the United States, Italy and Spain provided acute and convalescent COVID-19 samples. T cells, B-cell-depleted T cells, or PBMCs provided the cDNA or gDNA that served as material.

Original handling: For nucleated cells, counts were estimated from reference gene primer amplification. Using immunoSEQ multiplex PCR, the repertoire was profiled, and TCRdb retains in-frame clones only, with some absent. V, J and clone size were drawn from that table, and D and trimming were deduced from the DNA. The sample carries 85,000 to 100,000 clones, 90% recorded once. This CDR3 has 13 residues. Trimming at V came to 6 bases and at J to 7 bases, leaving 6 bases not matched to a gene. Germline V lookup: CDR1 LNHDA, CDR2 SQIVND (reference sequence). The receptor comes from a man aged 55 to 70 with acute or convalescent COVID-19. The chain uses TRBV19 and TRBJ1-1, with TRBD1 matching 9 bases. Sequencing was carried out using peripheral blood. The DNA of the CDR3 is TGTGCCAGTAGGATACAGGGGGCGAATGAAGCTTTCTTT. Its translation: CASRIQGANEAFF. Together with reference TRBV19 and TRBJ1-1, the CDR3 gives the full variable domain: DGGITQSPKYLFRKEGQNVTLSCEQNLNHDAMYWYRQDPGQGLRLIYYSQIVNDFQKGDIAEGYSVSREKKESFPLTVTSAQKNPTAFYLCASRIQGANEAFFGQGTRLTVV.